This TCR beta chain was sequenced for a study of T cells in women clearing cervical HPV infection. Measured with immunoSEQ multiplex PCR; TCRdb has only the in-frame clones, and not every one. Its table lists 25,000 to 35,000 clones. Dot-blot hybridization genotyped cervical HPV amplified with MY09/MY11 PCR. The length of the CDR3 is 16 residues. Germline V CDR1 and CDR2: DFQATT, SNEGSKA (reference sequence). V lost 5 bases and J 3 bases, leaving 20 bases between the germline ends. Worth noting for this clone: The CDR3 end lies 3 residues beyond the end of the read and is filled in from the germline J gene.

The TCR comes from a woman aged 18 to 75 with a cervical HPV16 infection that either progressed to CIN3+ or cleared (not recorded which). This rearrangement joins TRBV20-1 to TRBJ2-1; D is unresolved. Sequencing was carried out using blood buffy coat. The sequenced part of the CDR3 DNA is TGCAGTGCTGTTACGGCAGGTTCCGCTCGCTACAATGAG. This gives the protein CSAVTAGSARYNE. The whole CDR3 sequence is CSAVTAGSARYNEQFF.